Listed below are T cell receptor beta chains from one sample, sequenced in a study of blood T cell repertoires in COVID-19. Sequencing used immunoSEQ multiplex PCR; TCRdb keeps in-frame clones, though not all of them. The sample consists of under 200,000 clones, about nine tenths of them appearing once. The sample consisted of peripheral blood. The receptors here all came from a man aged 18 to 29 with active or convalescent COVID-19. Each CDR3 is given with its conserved first and last residue. D genes are given only for firm matches. Not all rows give a size; the values are once, few, many and, for expanded clones, a class.

j_call: TRBJ2-2
d_call: TRBD2
cdr3_length: 15
v_call: TRBV19
clone_size: .
cdr3_nt: TGTGCCAGTAGTACCGGACTAGCAAACTCGGGGGAGCTGTTTTTT
cdr3_aa: CASSTGLANSGELFF

j_call: TRBJ1-1
d_call: TRBD1
cdr3_length: 15
v_call: TRBV4-3
clone_size: once
cdr3_nt: TGCGCCAGCAGCCAGACGGGACAGGGGTTCACTGAAGCTTTCTTT
cdr3_aa: CASSQTGQGFTEAFF

j_call: TRBJ1-2
d_call: .
cdr3_length: 11
v_call: TRBV30
clone_size: .
cdr3_nt: TGTGCCTGGAGTGGGGCTTCTGGCTACACCTTC
cdr3_aa: CAWSGASGYTF

j_call: TRBJ2-7
d_call: TRBD2
cdr3_length: 14
v_call: TRBV27
clone_size: .
cdr3_nt: TGTGCCAGCAGTTTCGGGGAGGGCCCCTACGAGCAGTACTTC
cdr3_aa: CASSFGEGPYEQYF

j_call: TRBJ1-6
d_call: .
cdr3_length: 12
v_call: TRBV11-2
clone_size: .
cdr3_nt: TGTGCCAGCAGCTTCGGGGGGGAATCCCTCCACTTT
cdr3_aa: CASSFGGESLHF

j_call: TRBJ2-1
d_call: TRBD2
cdr3_length: 14
v_call: TRBV19
clone_size: .
cdr3_nt: TGTGCCAGTACTGTAGCGGGAGAAAACAATGAGCAGTTCTTC
cdr3_aa: CASTVAGENNEQFF

j_call: TRBJ2-1
d_call: .
cdr3_length: 14
v_call: TRBV21-1
clone_size: .
cdr3_nt: TGTGCCAGCAGCAACCGGACAGGGCGCAATGAGCAGTTCTTC
cdr3_aa: CASSNRTGRNEQFF

j_call: TRBJ1-2
d_call: TRBD1
cdr3_length: 14
v_call: TRBV30
clone_size: .
cdr3_nt: TGTGCCTGGACCAGGGACAGGACTAACTATGGCTACACCTTC
cdr3_aa: CAWTRDRTNYGYTF

j_call: TRBJ1-6
d_call: .
cdr3_length: 13
v_call: TRBV30
clone_size: few
cdr3_nt: TGTGCCTGGAGTAAAGAGTATAATTCACCCCTCCACTTT
cdr3_aa: CAWSKEYNSPLHF

j_call: TRBJ2-1
d_call: TRBD2
cdr3_length: 16
v_call: TRBV5-1
clone_size: .
cdr3_nt: TGCGCCAGCAGCTCTGGGACTAGCGGGCGCCTCAATGAGCAGTTCTTC
cdr3_aa: CASSSGTSGRLNEQFF

j_call: TRBJ1-1
d_call: .
cdr3_length: 16
v_call: TRBV6-1
clone_size: .
cdr3_nt: TGTGCCAGCAGTGAAGTAGGCAGGGAAAGGGGCACTGAAGCTTTCTTT
cdr3_aa: CASSEVGRERGTEAFF

j_call: TRBJ2-7
d_call: .
cdr3_length: 13
v_call: TRBV3-1/TRBV3-2
clone_size: .
cdr3_nt: TGTGCCAGCAGCCAAGGTACGAGCTACGAGCAGTACTTC
cdr3_aa: CASSQGTSYEQYF

j_call: TRBJ2-3
d_call: .
cdr3_length: 17
v_call: TRBV25-1
clone_size: .
cdr3_nt: TGTGCCAGCAGTGAGGCGGCCGGGTTTGATGGCACAGATACGCAGTATTTT
cdr3_aa: CASSEAAGFDGTDTQYF

j_call: TRBJ1-2
d_call: TRBD1
cdr3_length: 13
v_call: TRBV29-1
clone_size: .
cdr3_nt: TGCAGCGTTGAGGATATGGGGACAGGTGGCTACACCTTC
cdr3_aa: CSVEDMGTGGYTF

j_call: TRBJ2-6
d_call: TRBD1
cdr3_length: 17
v_call: TRBV5-5
clone_size: once
cdr3_nt: TGTGCCAGCAGCTTCGGGACAGGGGGCGCTGGGGCCAACGTCCTGACTTTC
cdr3_aa: CASSFGTGGAGANVLTF

j_call: TRBJ2-5
d_call: TRBD2
cdr3_length: 15
v_call: TRBV3-1/TRBV3-2
clone_size: .
cdr3_nt: TGTGCCAGCAGCCAAGAACGGGGGGTCAGAGAGACCCAGTACTTC
cdr3_aa: CASSQERGVRETQYF

j_call: TRBJ2-5
d_call: TRBD2
cdr3_length: 16
v_call: TRBV29-1
clone_size: .
cdr3_nt: TGCAGCGTAGAAAATTGGCTAGCGGGGGGCCCAGAGACCCAGTACTTC
cdr3_aa: CSVENWLAGGPETQYF

j_call: TRBJ1-1
d_call: .
cdr3_length: 14
v_call: TRBV6-5
clone_size: .
cdr3_nt: TGTGCCAGCAGTTACCTCGGGGGGGGGCCTGAAGCTTTCTTT
cdr3_aa: CASSYLGGGPEAFF

j_call: TRBJ1-1
d_call: .
cdr3_length: 15
v_call: TRBV30
clone_size: once
cdr3_nt: TGTGCCTGGAGTCAAGGCGTAAGGGGTGTCGGTGAAGCTTTCTTT
cdr3_aa: CAWSQGVRGVGEAFF

j_call: TRBJ1-1
d_call: .
cdr3_length: 13
v_call: TRBV10-3
clone_size: .
cdr3_nt: TGTGCCATCGGGCCCCGACAGGACACTGAAGCTTTCTTT
cdr3_aa: CAIGPRQDTEAFF

j_call: TRBJ2-7
d_call: .
cdr3_length: 11
v_call: TRBV29-1
clone_size: few
cdr3_nt: TGCAGCGTTGAAGCTTCCTACGAGCAGTACTTC
cdr3_aa: CSVEASYEQYF

j_call: TRBJ2-1
d_call: .
cdr3_length: 15
v_call: TRBV24-1
clone_size: .
cdr3_nt: TGTGCCACCAGTGAGCGCCGGACAGTATACAATGAGCAGTTCTTC
cdr3_aa: CATSERRTVYNEQFF

j_call: TRBJ2-2
d_call: .
cdr3_length: 16
v_call: TRBV11-3
clone_size: .
cdr3_nt: TGTGCCAGCAGCTTAGTTGGCGGGGAACTTACCGGGGAGCTGTTTTTT
cdr3_aa: CASSLVGGELTGELFF

j_call: TRBJ2-5
d_call: TRBD2
cdr3_length: 13
v_call: TRBV2
clone_size: .
cdr3_nt: TGTGCCAGCAAAGGACTAGCCGGGGAGACCCAGTACTTC
cdr3_aa: CASKGLAGETQYF

j_call: TRBJ2-7
d_call: .
cdr3_length: 12
v_call: TRBV24-1
clone_size: .
cdr3_nt: TGTGCCACCCGAAGGACAGACTACGAGCAGTACTTC
cdr3_aa: CATRRTDYEQYF

j_call: TRBJ1-2
d_call: TRBD1
cdr3_length: 17
v_call: TRBV3-1/TRBV3-2
clone_size: .
cdr3_nt: TGTGCCAGCAGCCCACAAACACTCGACGACAGGGGTGGCGGCTACACCTTC
cdr3_aa: CASSPQTLDDRGGGYTF

j_call: TRBJ1-1
d_call: TRBD1
cdr3_length: 18
v_call: TRBV11-2
clone_size: .
cdr3_nt: TGTGCCAGCAGCTTAGATCGGAGGGACAGGGGGCAGCACACTGAAGCTTTCTTT
cdr3_aa: CASSLDRRDRGQHTEAFF

j_call: TRBJ2-7
d_call: TRBD1
cdr3_length: 13
v_call: TRBV11-2
clone_size: .
cdr3_nt: TGTGCCAGCAGCTCCGACAGGGGAGGCGAGCAGTACTTC
cdr3_aa: CASSSDRGGEQYF

j_call: TRBJ1-1
d_call: .
cdr3_length: 15
v_call: TRBV5-1
clone_size: .
cdr3_nt: TGCGCCAGCAGCTTGGCCGTCGGGGGGAACACTGAAGCTTTCTTT
cdr3_aa: CASSLAVGGNTEAFF

j_call: TRBJ2-3
d_call: .
cdr3_length: 15
v_call: TRBV7-2
clone_size: once
cdr3_nt: TGTGCCAGCAGCCCTCAATCTAGGTCATGGGATACGCAGTATTTT
cdr3_aa: CASSPQSRSWDTQYF

j_call: TRBJ1-1
d_call: .
cdr3_length: 13
v_call: TRBV5-1
clone_size: few
cdr3_nt: TGCGCCAGCAGCTTTTCGCGGGGCACTGAAGCTTTCTTT
cdr3_aa: CASSFSRGTEAFF

j_call: TRBJ1-1
d_call: .
cdr3_length: 14
v_call: TRBV5-1
clone_size: .
cdr3_nt: TGCGCCAGCGGGCGGGAGATTGAGAACACTGAAGCTTTCTTT
cdr3_aa: CASGREIENTEAFF

j_call: TRBJ2-7
d_call: TRBD1
cdr3_length: 14
v_call: TRBV9
clone_size: .
cdr3_nt: TGTGCCAGCAGCGAAGGGGACAGTTTAGACGAGCAGTACTTC
cdr3_aa: CASSEGDSLDEQYF

j_call: TRBJ1-1
d_call: .
cdr3_length: 13
v_call: TRBV2
clone_size: .
cdr3_nt: TGTGCCAGCAGTGACCGACCCCGGGGAGAAGCTTTCTTT
cdr3_aa: CASSDRPRGEAFF

j_call: TRBJ1-2
d_call: .
cdr3_length: 15
v_call: TRBV2
clone_size: .
cdr3_nt: TGTGCCAGCAGACTGGGTGGAGGGGCGGGCTATGGCTACACCTTC
cdr3_aa: CASRLGGGAGYGYTF

j_call: TRBJ1-4
d_call: .
cdr3_length: 14
v_call: TRBV19
clone_size: .
cdr3_nt: TGTGCCAGTAGTATTCGGACAGATAATGAAAAACTGTTTTTT
cdr3_aa: CASSIRTDNEKLFF